Listed below are T cell receptor beta chains from one sample, sequenced in a study of blood T cell repertoires in COVID-19. Data came from immunoSEQ multiplex PCR; TCRdb stores just in-frame clones and leaves some out. In the table there are hundreds of thousands of clones, more than 90% of which are singletons. The specimen was PBMCs or T cells enriched from blood (not recorded which). These TCRs come from a man aged 60 to 69 who had recovered from COVID-19. CDR3s include the opening cysteine and the closing phenylalanine or tryptophan. The D gene is left open where the match is weak. The size field is filled for only some rows; it gives once, few, many or a size class.

once,TRBJ1-5,TRBV10-1,-,13,TGCGCCAGCAGTGAACAGGGCAATCAGCCCCAGCATTTT,CASSEQGNQPQHF
-,TRBJ1-3,TRBV19,-,16,TGTGCCAGTAGTATGGGCGACAGGATCTCTGGAAACACCATATATTTT,CASSMGDRISGNTIYF
-,TRBJ1-2,TRBV7-9,TRBD1,13,TGTGCCAGCAGGGGATACAGGGGTAGAGGCTACACCTTC,CASRGYRGRGYTF
once,TRBJ1-1,TRBV5-4,TRBD1,15,TGTGCCAGCAGCCCGGGGGGGACAGCGAACACTGAAGCTTTCTTT,CASSPGGTANTEAFF
-,TRBJ1-1,TRBV5-4,-,13,TGTGCCAGCAGCGAGGGTGGAGGTACTGAAGCTTTCTTT,CASSEGGGTEAFF
-,TRBJ1-2,TRBV24-1,-,15,TGTGCCACCAGTGACCCCCGCGGGGGCCCGAGGGGCTACACCTTC,CATSDPRGGPRGYTF
-,TRBJ1-1,TRBV2,-,17,TGTGCCAGCGTTGAGGGGAGCGGGTGGCAGGCGGACACTGAAGCTTTCTTT,CASVEGSGWQADTEAFF
-,TRBJ2-2,TRBV6-5,TRBD1,14,TGTGCCAGCAGTTCGCAGGGGGACACCGGGGAGCTGTTTTTT,CASSSQGDTGELFF
-,TRBJ1-2,TRBV5-1,-,13,TGCGCCAGCAGCTTGGCCGCGGGGGGCGGCTACACCTTC,CASSLAAGGGYTF
-,TRBJ2-7,TRBV7-9,TRBD2,16,TGTGCCAGCAGCTTAGGGCTAGCGGGGGGGCTCGACGAGCAGTACTTC,CASSLGLAGGLDEQYF
-,TRBJ2-2,TRBV7-9,TRBD2,16,TGTGCCAGCAGCTTGCCTAGCGGGGTAAACACCGGGGAGCTGTTTTTT,CASSLPSGVNTGELFF
-,TRBJ1-4,TRBV5-1,TRBD1,15,TGCGCCAGCAGCCCTCCGGGACAGGGGGAGGAAAAACTGTTTTTT,CASSPPGQGEEKLFF
-,TRBJ1-5,TRBV7-9,-,12,TGTGCCACCGGAGGGTTTGGCGAGCCCCAGCATTTT,CATGGFGEPQHF
once,TRBJ1-1,TRBV5-1,-,12,TGCGCCAGCAGCCTCCAGGGGAATGAAGCTTTCTTT,CASSLQGNEAFF
-,TRBJ2-7,TRBV6-5,-,14,TGTGCCAGCAGTTACACCAGGGGTTTCTACGAGCAGTACTTC,CASSYTRGFYEQYF
-,TRBJ2-1,TRBV11-2,TRBD2,17,TGTGCCAGCAGCACCCTAGCGGGAGCTATCACTAGATATGAGCAGTTCTTC,CASSTLAGAITRYEQFF
-,TRBJ1-1,TRBV4-1,-,15,TGCGCCAGCAGCCAAGCGGTGATGGCCGGGGATGAAGCTTTCTTT,CASSQAVMAGDEAFF
-,TRBJ2-7,TRBV18,TRBD1,15,TGTGCCAGCTCACTTCCCGGGACAGGGGCGAGCGAGCAGTACTTC,CASSLPGTGASEQYF
-,TRBJ2-1,TRBV19,-,14,TGTGCCAGTAGTATTGGAACAGATTACAATGAGCAGTTCTTC,CASSIGTDYNEQFF
-,TRBJ2-1,TRBV7-6,-,15,TGTGCCAGCAGTTCACTAACAAGCTCCTACAATGAGCAGTTCTTC,CASSSLTSSYNEQFF
-,TRBJ2-5,TRBV5-1,TRBD1,14,TGCGCCAGCAGCTCTACAGGGGGCAGGGAGACCCAGTACTTC,CASSSTGGRETQYF
-,TRBJ2-7,TRBV11-3,TRBD2,16,TGTGCCAGCAGCGGAAGTTGGCGGGAGGGAAATGACGAGCAGTACTTC,CASSGSWREGNDEQYF
-,TRBJ1-6,TRBV27,-,14,TGTGCCAGCAGAAAACAGGGTCTGGAATCACCCCTCCACTTT,CASRKQGLESPLHF
-,TRBJ2-2,TRBV27,-,16,TGTGCCAGCAGTTTCTTCTTTACTCGGAACACCGGGGAGCTGTTTTTT,CASSFFFTRNTGELFF
-,TRBJ2-1,TRBV7-6,-,15,TGTGCCAGCAGCAGGAGTCAGAGCTCCTACAATGAGCAGTTCTTC,CASSRSQSSYNEQFF
-,TRBJ1-1,TRBV12-5,-,13,TGTGCTAGTGGTAGCGGGAGGGGCACTGAAGCTTTCTTT,CASGSGRGTEAFF
-,TRBJ1-1,TRBV6-5,-,15,TGTGCCAGCAGTTACCGGAAGACTCGGGGCACTGAAGCTTTCTTT,CASSYRKTRGTEAFF
-,TRBJ1-2,TRBV7-9,-,12,TGTGCCAGCAGCCCCCGGGACTATGGCTACACCTTC,CASSPRDYGYTF
-,TRBJ2-7,TRBV24-1,-,9,TGTGCCTCGAGAACCGAGCAGTACTTC,CASRTEQYF
-,TRBJ2-1,TRBV6-5,TRBD1,15,TGTGCCAGCAGAAAAGGGACAGGGGGCGACAATGAGCAGTTCTTC,CASRKGTGGDNEQFF
-,TRBJ2-1,TRBV6-5,TRBD2,15,TGTGCCAGCAGTTCGCCAGCGGGGGGTTACAATGAGCAGTTCTTC,CASSSPAGGYNEQFF
-,TRBJ2-1,TRBV6-6,TRBD2,15,TGTGCCAGCAGTTCCGTTAGCGGGGGTTACAATGAGCAGTTCTTC,CASSSVSGGYNEQFF
once,TRBJ2-2,TRBV14,-,15,TGTGCCAGCAGCCAAGTTAGGGGGTTTACCGGGGAGCTGTTTTTT,CASSQVRGFTGELFF
-,TRBJ1-6,TRBV7-2,-,14,TGTGCCAGCAGTTCAGACAGGACATATTCACCCCTCCACTTT,CASSSDRTYSPLHF
-,TRBJ1-4,TRBV5-1,TRBD1,14,TGCGCCAGCAGCTCGGGACAGAAAAATGAAAGACTGTTTTTT,CASSSGQKNERLFF
-,TRBJ1-1,TRBV5-4,-,14,TGTGCCAGCAGCTGGACGGGAATGAACACTGAAGCTTTCTTT,CASSWTGMNTEAFF
-,TRBJ1-4,TRBV27,-,17,TGTGCCAGCAGCACCACCTCGGGGGGGGTGGGTCTCGAGAGACTGTTTTTT,CASSTTSGGVGLERLFF
-,TRBJ1-6,TRBV19,-,17,TGTGCCAGTAGTACGACAGCCACGAACTCCTATAATTCACCCCTCCACTTT,CASSTTATNSYNSPLHF
-,TRBJ1-1,TRBV6-5,TRBD1,13,TGTGCCAGCATGGGCGGGACAGGGATTTGGGCTTTCTTT,CASMGGTGIWAFF
-,TRBJ2-1,TRBV19,TRBD2,15,TGTGCCAGTAGTATAGTAGCGGGATTCACCAATGAGCAGTTCTTC,CASSIVAGFTNEQFF
-,TRBJ2-1,TRBV11-2,-,17,TGTGCCAGCAGCCTCCAAAGCCGGAGGGCGGCTTACAATGAGCAGTTCTTC,CASSLQSRRAAYNEQFF
-,TRBJ1-4,TRBV5-8,-,13,TGTGCCAGCAGCTTGGCCCTGGGGGCAAAACTGTTTTTT,CASSLALGAKLFF
-,TRBJ1-3,TRBV2,-,16,TGTGCCAGCAGTGAAGCGATGTACAGCTCTGGAAACACCATATATTTT,CASSEAMYSSGNTIYF
-,TRBJ2-1,TRBV7-2,TRBD2,18,TGTGCCAGCAGCTTACAGACTAGCGGGGGGTCCTCCTACAATGAGCAGTTCTTC,CASSLQTSGGSSYNEQFF
-,TRBJ2-3,TRBV18,-,13,TGTGCCAGCTCACCTGTTCCGGGAGATACGCAGTATTTT,CASSPVPGDTQYF
-,TRBJ1-1,TRBV7-8,TRBD1,15,TGTGCCAGCATCGTGGCGGACAGGGCGAACACTGAAGCTTTCTTT,CASIVADRANTEAFF
-,TRBJ2-4,TRBV19,TRBD1,16,TGTGCCAGTAGTGGACCCCGGACAGGGCTCCAAAACATTCAGTACTTC,CASSGPRTGLQNIQYF
-,TRBJ1-5,TRBV28,TRBD1,14,TGTGCCAGCAGCTGGACAGGGGGCAATCAGCCCCAGCATTTT,CASSWTGGNQPQHF
-,TRBJ1-2,TRBV7-9,-,17,TGTGCCAGCAGCTTAGCCGCCGGGTTCCATATGAACTATGGCTACACCTTC,CASSLAAGFHMNYGYTF
-,TRBJ2-1,TRBV6-5,TRBD2,15,TGTGCCAGCAGGCGGGGTAGCGGGAGGGCCATTGAGCAGTTCTTC,CASRRGSGRAIEQFF